One and the same sample provided the 20 T cell receptor beta chains below, sequenced in a study of T cells in Graves' hyperthyroidism and ophthalmopathy. Researchers took RNA transcripts and amplified the TCR beta CDR3 regions from them. RT-PCR in the first round (using the HTBI primer set) targeted the TCR CDR3. TCRdb recomputed calls from the multiplex PCR reads with MiXCR, one row per CDR3 protein. Altogether 500,000 to 600,000 distinct CDR3 sequences are present, 16% being singletons, with the ten largest covering 15% to 20%. The sequenced sample consisted of blood. These receptor sequences come from a woman under 30 with Graves' hyperthyroidism.

Only a few counts were recorded for this clonotype. The chain employs TRBV6-2 or TRBV6-3 and TRBJ2-5, with 10 bases lining up with TRBD1. Looked up from germline, CDR1 is MNHEY and CDR2 is SVGEGT. The CDR3 has 15 amino acids. V trimming: 2 bases; J trimming: 4 bases; junction bases outside the gene matches: 4. This CDR3 is CASSYGGQGGETQYF. CDR3 DNA: TGTGCCAGCAGTTACGGTGGACAGGGGGGAGAGACCCAGTACTTC.

This clonotype occurred a few times. V and J are TRBV19 and TRBJ2-2; 9 bases are a match to TRBD1. The ends lost 4 bases at V and 4 bases at J; junction bases unmatched: 7. CDR1 and CDR2 from the germline V gene are LNHDA and SQIVND (reference sequence). There are 16 residues in the CDR3. The CDR3 protein is CASSTLTGGSTGELFF. CDR3 coding DNA: TGTGCCAGTAGTACCTTGACAGGGGGTAGCACCGGGGAGCTGTTTTTT.

This clonotype was picked up many times. CDR3 protein: CASSSPRGGANEQFF. CDR3 DNA: TGTGCCAGCAGCTCACCTCGAGGGGGGGCAAATGAGCAGTTCTTC. The rearrangement uses TRBV7-6 and TRBJ2-1; a possible D gene is TRBD2 (7 bases). Germline CDR1 and CDR2: SGHVS and FNYEAQ. V was clipped by 4 bases and J by 7 bases, with 17 bases between them. The CDR3 has 15 residues.

This clonotype was picked up many times. Mismatch with germline at one junction end may stem from a read error. This sequence joins TRBV7-7 and TRBJ2-2; either TRBD1 or TRBD2 may fit D (5 bases each). Per germline, CDR1 SSHAT and CDR2 FNYEAQ (reference sequence). This CDR3 has 18 amino acids. The CDR3, as DNA: TGTGCTAGCAGCTCCGGGACCCGACACTCAACTAACACCGGGGAGCTGTTTTTT. Its protein product is CASSSGTRHSTNTGELFF.

V is TRBV20-1 and J is TRBJ2-7; D is uncertain. CDR1 is DFQATT, CDR2 SNEGSKA, per germline (reference sequence). This CDR3 is built from 11 residues. V lost 7 bases and J 3 bases, leaving 10 bases between the germline ends. For the CDR3, the DNA is TGCAGTGGAGGATATGGCTACGAGCAGTACTTC. Translation gives CSGGYGYEQYF.

This sequence joins TRBV27 and TRBJ2-3; 9 bases are shared with TRBD2. CDR1 is MNHEY and CDR2 is SMNVEV in the germline V gene (reference sequence). V lost 5 bases, J lost 5 bases, and 11 bases stayed unmatched. The CDR3 is 16 residues long. The CDR3 nucleotides read TGTGCCAGCAGTGCCCGGGCTAGCGGGGCGGGAGATACGCAGTATTTT. Its protein product is CASSARASGAGDTQYF.

This clonotype was seen only a few times. The rearrangement uses TRBV5-4 and TRBJ1-2; 11 positions match TRBD1. This CDR3 region has 14 residues. Germline CDR1 and CDR2: SGHNT and YYREEE (reference sequence). V was clipped by 4 bases and J by 6 bases; unmatched bases: 5. The CDR3 region has the DNA TGTGCCAGCAGCCGGGACAGGGGGGTCGATGGCTACACCTTC. This codes for CASSRDRGVDGYTF.

The chain employs TRBV5-5 and TRBJ1-3; the D is unclear. The CDR3 totals 17 residues. The V end lost 1 base, the J end lost 0 bases, and 14 bases lay between the germline ends. Germline-derived CDR1 and CDR2 are SGHKS and YYEKEE (reference sequence). CDR3 region: CASSLHGPPSSGNTIYF. The CDR3 DNA is TGTGCCAGCAGCTTGCACGGTCCTCCGAGCTCTGGAAACACCATATATTTT.

Ten or more counts support this clonotype. The chain links TRBV20-1 to TRBJ1-6, with a possible D match to TRBD1 (6 bases). CDR1 DFQATT and CDR2 SNEGSKA come from the germline V gene (reference sequence). The CDR3 is 16 residues long. V lost 2 bases to trimming and J lost 5 bases, with 16 bases between them. Written as DNA, the CDR3 is TGCAGTGCTAGACCTGTTGGACAGCGTCATAATTCACCCCTCCACTTT. Its translation is CSARPVGQRHNSPLHF.

The rearrangement uses TRBV19 and TRBJ2-3, with 8 bases that match TRBD1. This CDR3 is 17 amino acids long. Germline V lookup: CDR1 LNHDA, CDR2 SQIVND (reference sequence). The V and J ends lost 5 bases and 3 bases, in that order; junction bases with no gene match: 13. The CDR3 is CASSFLVGRGLTDTQYF. DNA for the CDR3: TGTGCCAGTAGTTTTCTCGTTGGCAGGGGGCTGACAGATACGCAGTATTTT.

This clonotype was detected only a few times. V gene TRBV28 combines with J gene TRBJ2-7; D unresolved. The CDR3 spans 17 residues. V shed 5 bases and J shed 2 bases, with 22 bases lying between them. In germline, CDR1 is MDHEN, CDR2 SYDVKM. The CDR3 spells CASSPYLRVLGTYEQYF. The CDR3 nucleotides are TGTGCCAGCAGTCCCTACCTCCGGGTTTTAGGAACCTACGAGCAGTACTTC.

The CDR3 DNA is TGCGCCAGCAGCCTCTCCACCGGGACTAGCAAGGAGACCCAGTACTTC. Its protein is CASSLSTGTSKETQYF. The J gene is TRBJ2-5, the V gene TRBV4-3, with 9 bases identical to TRBD2. Germline V lookup: CDR1 LGHNA, CDR2 YSLEER. The V and J ends lost 4 bases and 5 bases, in that order; junction bases with no gene match: 11. The CDR3 extends over 16 amino acids.

In this sample, this clonotype turned up many times. The V call is TRBV28, the J call TRBJ2-7; D remains unclear. V was clipped by 6 bases and J by 6 bases, with 15 bases between them. Germline V gene lookup returns CDR1 MDHEN and CDR2 SYDVKM. This CDR3 has 13 residues. CDR3 sequence: CASRTGWVSEQYF. CDR3 in DNA: TGTGCCAGCAGAACCGGATGGGTAAGCGAGCAGTACTTC. Based on the CDR3 plus reference TRBV28 and TRBJ2-7, the full variable domain is DVKVTQSSRYLVKRTGEKVFLECVQDMDHENMFWYRQDPGLGLRLIYFSYDVKMKEKGDIPEGYSVSREKKERFSLILESASTNQTSMYLCASRTGWVSEQYFGPGTRLTVT.

The chain joins TRBV30 to TRBJ2-3; TRBD1 matches 10 bases. The CDR3 covers 14 residues. The germline CDR1 and CDR2 sequences are GTSNPN and SVGIG (reference sequence). Trimming removed 2 bases from V and 4 bases from J; junction bases left unmatched: 3. The CDR3 DNA is TGTGCCTGGAGTACGGGACAGGGGCCAGATACGCAGTATTTT. Its protein product is CAWSTGQGPDTQYF.

The chain carries TRBV7-2 and TRBJ1-6, with D hard to call. Per the germline V gene, CDR1 is SGHTA and CDR2 is FQGNSA. V was cut by 4 bases and J by 6 bases, with 10 bases left in between. This CDR3 comprises 14 residues. CDR3 protein: CASSSRPSNSPLHF. The DNA for the CDR3 is TGTGCCAGCAGCTCCCGTCCGAGTAATTCACCCCTCCACTTT. The full variable domain, with the rest looked up from reference TRBV7-2 and TRBJ1-6, is GAGVSQSPSNKVTEKGKDVELRCDPISGHTALYWYRQSLGQGLEFLIYFQGNSAPDKSGLPSDRFSAERTGGSVSTLTIQRTQQEDSAVYLCASSSRPSNSPLHFGNGTRLTVT.

This clonotype occurred many times. The V gene is TRBV6-1, the J gene TRBJ2-1; perhaps TRBD2 as D (6 bases). The CDR3 is 15 amino acids. The germline V gene has CDR1 MNHNS and CDR2 SASEGT. V lost 7 bases, J lost 1 base, and 14 bases lay in between. CDR3 protein: CASTKDSGSYNEQFF. As DNA, the CDR3 is TGTGCCAGCACCAAGGATAGCGGTTCCTACAATGAGCAGTTCTTC.

The table lists this clonotype with a few counts. The chain couples TRBV12-3 or TRBV12-4 to TRBJ1-1; the D is unclear. The CDR3 is made up of 14 amino acids. Trimming took off 5 bases at V and 1 base at J, with 11 bases between the two ends. CDR3 nucleotides: TGTGCCAGCAGTCTGACACCCTCGAACACTGAAGCTTTCTTT. Protein: CASSLTPSNTEAFF.

This clonotype came up a few times. The CDR3 region is CASSMRGLAEETQYF. CDR3 in DNA: TGTGCCAGTAGTATGCGGGGACTAGCGGAAGAGACCCAGTACTTC. The chain carries TRBV19 and TRBJ2-5; 11 nucleotides match TRBD2. Trimming removed 3 bases from V and 3 bases from J; junction bases left unmatched: 3. This CDR3 is 15 amino acids long. Germline CDR1 reads LNHDA; CDR2 reads SQIVND (reference sequence).

The rearrangement links TRBV7-9 to TRBJ2-7; 11 bases line up with TRBD2. This CDR3 comprises 17 residues. CDR1 and CDR2 (germline): SEHNR, FQNEAQ (reference sequence). The ends lost 4 bases at V and 6 bases at J; junction bases unmatched: 14. Here the CDR3 reads CASSSSTGLAASCEQYF. CDR3 in DNA: TGTGCCAGCAGCTCATCCACGGGACTAGCGGCTAGCTGCGAGCAGTACTTC.

There are many counts of this clonotype. The V call is TRBV12-5, the J call TRBJ2-7; D may be TRBD2 (6 bases). V was pared by 0 bases and J by 3 bases, with 12 bases between. The CDR3 runs 15 residues. Germline loops: CDR1 LGHNT, CDR2 FRNRAP. This CDR3 reads CASGLVAGPLYEQYF. In nucleotides, the CDR3 is TGTGCTAGTGGTTTGGTTGCGGGACCCCTCTACGAGCAGTACTTC.